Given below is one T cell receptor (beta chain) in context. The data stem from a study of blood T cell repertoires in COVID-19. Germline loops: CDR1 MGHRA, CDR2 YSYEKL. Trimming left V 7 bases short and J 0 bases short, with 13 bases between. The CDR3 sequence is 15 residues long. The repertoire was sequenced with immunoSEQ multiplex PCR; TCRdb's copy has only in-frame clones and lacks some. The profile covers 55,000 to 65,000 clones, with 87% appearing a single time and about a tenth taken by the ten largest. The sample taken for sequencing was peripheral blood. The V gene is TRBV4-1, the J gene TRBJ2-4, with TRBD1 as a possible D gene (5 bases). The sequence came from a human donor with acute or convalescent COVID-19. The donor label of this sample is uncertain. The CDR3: CASNPTAVAKNIQYF. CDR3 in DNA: TGCGCCAGCAACCCGACAGCCGTAGCCAAAAACATTCAGTACTTC.